This T cell receptor beta chain was recovered during a study of cytomegalovirus exposure and HLA in healthy donors. Study findings and constraints: Indistinguishability led to the exclusion of some V segments, TRBV6-2 and TRBV6-3 included.

A word on this clone: Its target is unknown.

This CDR3 contains 17 residues. V was clipped by 1 base and J by 5 bases; unmatched bases: 10. CDR1 is SGHAT and CDR2 is FQNNGV in the germline V gene. Both 60 Vbeta primers and 13 Jbeta primers went into the PCR. Data came from immunoSEQ multiplex PCR; TCRdb stores just in-frame clones and leaves some out. In the table there are almost 200,000 clones, about 85% of which are singletons. The sequenced material came from PBMCs. The TCR was taken from a male donor in good health and CMV-seropositive. This sequence joins TRBV11-2 and TRBJ2-2; 7 positions match TRBD2. The CDR3 DNA follows: TGTGCCAGCAGCTTAGTTCTGACTAGCTTGGGAACCGGGGAGCTGTTTTTT. This gives the protein CASSLVLTSLGTGELFF.